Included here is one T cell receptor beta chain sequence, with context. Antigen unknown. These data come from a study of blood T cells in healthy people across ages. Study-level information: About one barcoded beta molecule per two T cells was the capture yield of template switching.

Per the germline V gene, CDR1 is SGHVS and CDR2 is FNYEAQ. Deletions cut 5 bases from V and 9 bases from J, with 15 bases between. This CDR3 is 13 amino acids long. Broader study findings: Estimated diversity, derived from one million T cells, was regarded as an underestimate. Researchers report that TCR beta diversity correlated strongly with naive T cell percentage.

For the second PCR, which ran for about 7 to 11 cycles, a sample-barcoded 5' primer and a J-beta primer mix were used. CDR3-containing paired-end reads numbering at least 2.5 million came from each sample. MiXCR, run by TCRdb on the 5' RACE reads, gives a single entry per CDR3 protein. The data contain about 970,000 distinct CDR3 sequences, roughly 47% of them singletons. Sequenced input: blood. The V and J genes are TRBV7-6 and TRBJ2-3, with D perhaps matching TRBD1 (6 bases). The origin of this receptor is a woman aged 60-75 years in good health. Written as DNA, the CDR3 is TGTGCCAGCAGCGTTGCGCGCCAGGGGACGCAGTATTTT. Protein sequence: CASSVARQGTQYF. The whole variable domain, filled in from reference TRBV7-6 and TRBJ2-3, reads GAGVSQSPRYKVTKRGQDVALRCDPISGHVSLYWYRQALGQGPEFLTYFNYEAQQDKSGLPNDRFSAERPEGSISTLTIQRTEQRDSAMYRCASSVARQGTQYFGPGTRLTVL.